Listed below are T cell receptor beta chains from one sample, sequenced in a study of T-cell reconstitution after alpha-beta-depleted transplantation in children. One entry per CDR3 protein, called by TCRdb with MiXCR from the PCR reads. The top ten clones hold around a tenth of a sample with 250,000 to 350,000 distinct CDR3 sequences, approximately 9.8% of them seen once. The specimen was PBMCs from the stem cell graft donor, collected from the stem cell graft. Receptors originate from a human donor who donated a stem cell graft to a child with SCID. Both conserved end residues are part of each CDR3. A D gene is named only where the DNA matches it firmly. Size tells how often a clone was seen (once, few, many) or the class of an expanded clone, and some rows leave it out.

clone size	J gene	D gene	V gene	CDR3 DNA	CDR3 protein
.	TRBJ1-6	TRBD1	TRBV4-1	TGCGCCAGCAGCCAGACCAACAGGGGGTATAATTCACCCCTCCACTTT	CASSQTNRGYNSPLHF
.	TRBJ1-3	.	TRBV12-3/TRBV12-4	TGTGCCAGCGATGGACCGGTCTCTGGAAACACCATATATTTT	CASDGPVSGNTIYF
few	TRBJ2-3	.	TRBV19	TGTGCCAGTAGCCAGACAGTCTCTAGCACAGATACGCAGTATTTT	CASSQTVSSTDTQYF
.	TRBJ1-4	.	TRBV6-1	TGTGCCAGCAGGAGGGTTACTAATGAAAAACTGTTTTTT	CASRRVTNEKLFF
.	TRBJ2-7	TRBD1	TRBV11-1	TGTGCCAGCAGCCCCCGGACAGGACTCGCGTATAGTTCCTACGAGCAGTACTTC	CASSPRTGLAYSSYEQYF
few	TRBJ2-2	TRBD1	TRBV10-2	TGCGCCAGCAGTAAACCCACCGGGACAGCGAACACCGGGGAGCTGTTTTTT	CASSKPTGTANTGELFF
.	TRBJ2-4	.	TRBV5-6	TGTGCCAGCAGCTTTCGGGAAAGAGCCAAAAACATTCAGTACTTC	CASSFRERAKNIQYF
.	TRBJ2-3	TRBD2	TRBV3-1	TGTGCCAGCAGCCTACTAGCGGCCGTCACAGATACGCAGTATTTT	CASSLLAAVTDTQYF
few	TRBJ2-5	.	TRBV6-1	TGTGCCAGCAGTGAAGGTCCAGGTTTAGAGACCCAGTACTTC	CASSEGPGLETQYF
.	TRBJ2-5	TRBD1	TRBV20-1	TGCAGTGCCGCAACCGGGACAGGGGTCCTTGAGACCCAGTACTTC	CSAATGTGVLETQYF
many	TRBJ2-5	TRBD2	TRBV3-1	TGTGCCAGCACCCTAGCGGGGAGCCTGGCGGCCCAGTACTTC	CASTLAGSLAAQYF
.	TRBJ1-5	TRBD1	TRBV6-2/TRBV6-3	TGTGCCAGCAAAAAACAGGGGAGCAATCAGCCCCAGCATTTT	CASKKQGSNQPQHF
.	TRBJ1-2	TRBD1	TRBV7-9	TGTGCCAGCAGCTTAGGAGCAGGGGGAAGCTATGGCTACACCTTC	CASSLGAGGSYGYTF
few	TRBJ2-2	.	TRBV12-5	TGTGCTAGTGGTTTATCGAACACCGGGGAGCTGTTTTTT	CASGLSNTGELFF
few	TRBJ2-5	.	TRBV6-1	TGTGCCAGCAGCCTCAAGGGGTCGGAGACCCAGTACTTC	CASSLKGSETQYF
few	TRBJ1-2	.	TRBV6-1	TGTGCCAGCAGTGGCGTGGGAAACTATGGCTACACCTTC	CASSGVGNYGYTF
few	TRBJ2-7	.	TRBV18	TGTGCCAGCTCACCCCTAGCTCAAAACGAGCAGTACTTC	CASSPLAQNEQYF
few	TRBJ1-6	.	TRBV20-1	TGCAGTGCTAGAGAGGTACAGGGCAATAATTCACCCCTCCACTTT	CSAREVQGNNSPLHF
few	TRBJ1-6	.	TRBV5-1	TGCGCCAGCAGCTTGGTTGGGGATAATTCACCCCTCCACTTT	CASSLVGDNSPLHF
many	TRBJ2-1	.	TRBV5-4	TGTGCCAGCTCCGCGGGAAGCTCCTACAATGAGCAGTTCTTC	CASSAGSSYNEQFF
few	TRBJ2-5	.	TRBV20-1	TGCAGTGCCAACGGGGCAGGCCCCCAAGAGACCCAGTACTTC	CSANGAGPQETQYF
few	TRBJ2-2	.	TRBV5-5	TGTGCCAGCAGCGGAGGACACCGGAACACCGGGGAGCTGTTTTTT	CASSGGHRNTGELFF
few	TRBJ2-3	.	TRBV5-1	TGCGCCAGCAGCCCGGGGTTCCTCACAGATACGCAGTATTTT	CASSPGFLTDTQYF
many	TRBJ1-1	.	TRBV5-1	TGCGCCAGCAGCTTGGCCAGGGGACGGGGAACCACTGAAGCTTTCTTT	CASSLARGRGTTEAFF
many	TRBJ1-2	.	TRBV11-2	TGTGCCAGCAGCCCTGACGTGGGCGCCCCAACCTTC	CASSPDVGAPTF
few	TRBJ1-2	TRBD1	TRBV7-9	TGTGCCAGCAGCTCGGGACAGGGCGACTATGGCTACACCTTC	CASSSGQGDYGYTF
.	TRBJ2-7	TRBD2	TRBV12-5	TGTGCTAGTGGTGGGACTAGCGGGGGGCCCCCCTACGAGCAGTACTTC	CASGGTSGGPPYEQYF
few	TRBJ1-4	.	TRBV12-3/TRBV12-4	TGTGCCAGCAGTTTAGTGACGGGAAAACTGTTTTTT	CASSLVTGKLFF
few	TRBJ1-1	TRBD1	TRBV5-1	TGCGCCAGCAGCGGAGTACAGGGGGGGATAGGTGGCACTGAAGCTTTCTTT	CASSGVQGGIGGTEAFF
.	TRBJ1-5	.	TRBV6-1	TGTGCCAGCAGTGAAGTAGGGGGGTACAATCAGCCCCAGCATTTT	CASSEVGGYNQPQHF
few	TRBJ2-7	TRBD2	TRBV20-1	TGCAGTGCTGTTAGCGGGGGGGCAAACGAGCAGTACTTC	CSAVSGGANEQYF
few	TRBJ1-5	.	TRBV12-5	TGTGCTAGTGGTTTGTACGGGAGCAATCAGCCCCAGCATTTT	CASGLYGSNQPQHF
few	TRBJ2-1	TRBD2	TRBV7-3	TGTGCCAGCAGCGCTAGCGGGGGGCTGAATGAGCAGTTCTTC	CASSASGGLNEQFF
.	TRBJ2-7	TRBD2	TRBV20-1	TGCAGTGCTAAACGTCTAGCGGGAATGTACGAGCAGTACTTC	CSAKRLAGMYEQYF
many	TRBJ2-3	.	TRBV20-1	TGCAGTGCTAGCCCCACCCAAGGGGCGCAGTATTTT	CSASPTQGAQYF
.	TRBJ2-7	TRBD1	TRBV5-1	TGCGCCAGCAGCTTGGGGACAGGAGTCATCGAGCAGTACTTC	CASSLGTGVIEQYF
many	TRBJ2-5	.	TRBV10-2	TGCGCCAGCAGTGAGAACAGGGAGGTCCAAGAGACCCAGTACTTC	CASSENREVQETQYF
few	TRBJ2-7	TRBD1	TRBV5-1	TGCGCCAGCAGCTTGGCCGGGACAGGCCTCTCCTACGAGCAGTACTTC	CASSLAGTGLSYEQYF
few	TRBJ1-5	.	TRBV2	TGTGCCAGCGACGGACGAGGGATGGATCAGCCCCAGCATTTT	CASDGRGMDQPQHF
few	TRBJ1-3	.	TRBV5-4	TGTGCCAGCAGCTCACAGGAGATGAGGGACACCATATATTTT	CASSSQEMRDTIYF
few	TRBJ2-1	TRBD2	TRBV18	TGTGCCAGCTCACCACCCCGGGGAGGAAGCGGGGGCCCGAGCTCCTACAATGAGCAGTTCTTC	CASSPPRGGSGGPSSYNEQFF
many	TRBJ2-5	TRBD2	TRBV20-1	TGCAGTGCTAGAGATCCGCAGCGGGGAGAGACCCAGTACTTC	CSARDPQRGETQYF
few	TRBJ2-7	.	TRBV5-5	TGTGCCAGCAGCTTGGGTCGACTAGACTCCTACGAGCAGTACTTC	CASSLGRLDSYEQYF
few	TRBJ2-5	.	TRBV5-1	TGCGCCAGCAGCTTTACCGATGGGATTGAGGTGACCCAGTACTTC	CASSFTDGIEVTQYF
few	TRBJ2-3	.	TRBV6-1	TGTGCCAGCAGTGAAATATGGGGTCTATCCACAGATACGCAGTATTTT	CASSEIWGLSTDTQYF
many	TRBJ1-1	.	TRBV3-1	TGTGCCAGCAGCCAAGAGGGTACTAACACTGAAGCTTTCTTT	CASSQEGTNTEAFF
.	TRBJ2-7	.	TRBV10-2	TGCGCCAGCAGTGAGTCGTATAGGACAGTCTACGAGCAGTACTTC	CASSESYRTVYEQYF
.	TRBJ2-7	.	TRBV5-1	TGCGCCAGCAGCTTGGGAGGATGGCCCTACGAGCAGTACTTC	CASSLGGWPYEQYF
many	TRBJ2-7	TRBD1	TRBV3-1	TGTGCCAGCAGCCAAGTTGGGACAGGGGGCTACGAGCAGTACTTC	CASSQVGTGGYEQYF
.	TRBJ2-3	TRBD2	TRBV12-3/TRBV12-4	TGTGCCAGCAGTCTGACTAGCGGGGGTAGGACAGATACGCAGTATTTT	CASSLTSGGRTDTQYF